This T cell receptor (beta chain) was sequenced in a study of cytomegalovirus exposure and HLA in healthy donors. Overall study findings and caveats: The investigators catalogued 150 or so TCR beta chains as cytomegalovirus-associated.

Repertoires were generated with immunoSEQ multiplex PCR, while TCRdb's copy carries only in-frame clones and drops some. The sample contains roughly 65,000 clones, about 94% of which appear only once. Turning to this clone: Its target is not known.

The CDR3 has 13 amino acids. With 5 bases clipped from V and 12 bases from J, the junction kept 9 bases outside the gene matches. Germline V CDR1 and CDR2: LNHDA, SQIVND (reference sequence). Sequenced: PBMCs. This TCR was recovered from a man younger than 35 in good health and CMV-seropositive. The chain combines TRBV19 with TRBJ1-5, with 8 bases identical to TRBD1. The CDR3 loop is CASSSRDRGGQHF. The CDR3 DNA follows: TGTGCCAGTAGTTCTAGAGACAGGGGTGGCCAGCATTTT.